Listed below are T cell receptor beta chains from one sample, sequenced in a study. One entry per CDR3 protein, called by TCRdb with MiXCR from the 5' RACE reads. Here the sample spans just under 65,000 distinct CDR3 sequences, about 20% being singletons. Sample: memory CD4+ T cells sorted from a lymph node. The receptors were sampled from a female donor with breast cancer. Each CDR3 is given with its conserved first and last residue. The D gene is left open where the match is weak. Size tells how often a clone was seen (once, few, many) or the class of an expanded clone, and some rows leave it out.

D gene,V gene,J gene,clone size,CDR3 DNA,CDR3 protein
TRBD1,TRBV6-5,TRBJ1-6,many,TGTGCCAGCAGCCTCGACAGGGATTCACCCCTCCACTTT,CASSLDRDSPLHF
TRBD2,TRBV7-3,TRBJ2-7,few,TGTGCCAGCAGTCCGGGACTAGCGGGAGGGCCCTACGAGCAGTACTTC,CASSPGLAGGPYEQYF
TRBD2,TRBV7-7,TRBJ2-3,many,TGTGCTAGCAGTCTGGGACTAGCAGCTGGCACAGATACGCAGTATTTT,CASSLGLAAGTDTQYF
-,TRBV20-1,TRBJ1-1,few,TGCAGTGCTAGCCGGAGGGACACTGAAGCTTTCTTT,CSASRRDTEAFF
TRBD1,TRBV7-2,TRBJ2-7,-,TGTGCCAGCACCATGGGACAGTCAACCTACGAGCAGGACTTC,CASTMGQSTYEQDF
-,TRBV6-2/TRBV6-3,TRBJ1-1,-,TGTGCCAGCAGTTTGGGTAATGGGAACACTGAAGCTTTCTTT,CASSLGNGNTEAFF
TRBD1,TRBV5-1,TRBJ1-2,few,TGCGCCAGCAGCTTGGCCCAGGGGGCCTCCTATGGCTACACCTTC,CASSLAQGASYGYTF
-,TRBV4-1,TRBJ2-7,-,TGCGCCAGCAGCCCGGGACCCGGCTACGAGCAGTACTTC,CASSPGPGYEQYF
-,TRBV3-1,TRBJ1-2,few,TGTGCCAGCAGCCAAATAGACAGTAACTATGGCTACACCTTC,CASSQIDSNYGYTF
-,TRBV6-6,TRBJ1-2,few,TGTGCCAGCGAGGGGGGGGACTATGGCTACACCTTC,CASEGGDYGYTF
-,TRBV7-9,TRBJ2-1,-,TGTGCCAGCAGCAAGCGAGCAGGGGACGATGAGCAGTTCTTC,CASSKRAGDDEQFF
TRBD1,TRBV6-8,TRBJ1-1,-,TGTGTCAGCCGACAGGGGATGAACACTGAAGCTTTCTTT,CVSRQGMNTEAFF
-,TRBV6-5,TRBJ1-1,many,TGTGCCAGCAGCCACAACAATCAAGCTTTCTTT,CASSHNNQAFF
-,TRBV20-1,TRBJ2-7,-,TGCAGTGCTAGTCAGGATCGCTACGAGCAGTACTTC,CSASQDRYEQYF